These 7 T cell receptor delta chains came from one sample sequenced in a study of gamma-delta T cells after stem cell transplantation. TCRdb used CATT to re-call clones from the RT-PCR reads. There are about 1,400 delta-chain clones in the sample; roughly 15% occur only once, and approximately 51% lies in the top ten. Sample: gamma-delta T cells. These receptors were taken from a human donor. It is not recorded whose cells these are; they may come from a transplant donor.

This chain joins TRDV2 and TRDJ1; tentative D call: TRDD3 (5 bases). From germline, CDR1 is GEAIGNYY and CDR2 EKD. This CDR3 has 16 amino acids. V dropped 1 base and J dropped 0 bases, with 14 bases sitting between them. CDR3 DNA: TGTGCCTGTGACACGCTCTCGGGGGCCTACACCGATAAACTCATCTTT. Its protein product is CACDTLSGAYTDKLIF.

Turning to this clone: This may be a read error, as it is one base from a much larger clone. The chain couples TRDV2 to TRDJ1; TRDD3 might be the D (7 bases). Looked up from germline, CDR1 is GEAIGNYY and CDR2 is EKD. Deletions cut 0 bases from V and 1 base from J, with 23 bases between. This CDR3 region has 19 residues. The CDR3 loop reads CACDTFSYDQLGSTDKLIF. CDR3 sequence (DNA): TGTGCCTGTGACACCTTCTCCTACGACCAACTGGGGAGCACCGATAAACTCATCTTT.

The chain employs TRDV3 and TRDJ1, with TRDD3 matching 11 bases. This CDR3 is 21 amino acids long. Germline V lookup: CDR1 TVYSNPD, CDR2 GDNSRS (reference sequence). Trimming cost V 3 bases and J 2 bases; bases outside gene matches: 26. The CDR3 DNA follows: TGTGCCTTGGGCCTTGCAACTACTTTGCGCCTGGGGGATACAACAACCGATAAACTCATCTTT. This translates into CALGLATTLRLGDTTTDKLIF.

This clone was counted only a few times. A read error likely explains this, since a far larger clone differs by one base. This chain connects TRDV3 to TRDJ1, with TRDD3 matching over 13 bases. This CDR3 spans 24 amino acids. Per germline, CDR1 TVYSNPD and CDR2 GDNSRS (reference sequence). Trimming cost V 1 base and J 0 bases; bases outside gene matches: 29. In nucleotides, the CDR3 is TGTGCCTTTAATCGGAGACCCCCACTACGGGGACTGGGGGATACGCGGGGGAACACCGATAAACTCATCTTT. This codes for CAFNRRPPLRGLGDTRGNTDKLIF.

J is TRDJ1 and V is TRDV2; 13 bases are a match to TRDD3. Losses at the gene ends were 1 base for V and 0 bases for J; bases not matched to a gene: 10. The CDR3 totals 19 residues. From germline, CDR1 is GEAIGNYY and CDR2 EKD. CDR3 sequence: CACDTLILGDTENTDKLIF. CDR3 coding DNA: TGTGCCTGTGACACGCTAATACTGGGGGATACGGAAAACACCGATAAACTCATCTTT.

This clone showed up just a few times. For this DNA, TCRdb reports the protein of a much larger clone, which diverges at residue 24, most likely from a read error; the protein presented here is translated directly from the DNA. The chain joins TRDV1 to TRDJ1; D is possibly TRDD2 (9 bases). This CDR3 contains 25 residues. CDR1 is TSWWSYY, CDR2 QGS, per germline. The CDR3 region has the DNA TGTGCTCTTGGGGCCCACCTTCCTACGGCGAAAATATTACTGGGGGCCCGGGCAGACACCGATAAACTCACCTTT. It encodes CALGAHLPTAKILLGARADTDKLTF.

This clone is classed as medium-sized. This chain connects TRDV2 to TRDJ1, with 10 nucleotides matching TRDD3. Trimming removed 3 bases from V and 3 bases from J; junction bases left unmatched: 6. CDR1 is GEAIGNYY and CDR2 is EKD in the germline V gene. The CDR3 is 15 amino acids. Here the CDR3 DNA reads TGTGCCTGTGACTACGTGGGGGATACACCCGATAAACTCATCTTT. Translated, it gives CACDYVGDTPDKLIF.